This passage covers 27 T cell receptor beta chains from one sample sequenced in a study of cytomegalovirus exposure and HLA in healthy donors. It was with 60 Vbeta and 13 Jbeta primers that the PCR ran. Generated by immunoSEQ multiplex PCR, the TCRdb table keeps only in-frame clones and is missing some. The table records 170,000 or so clones, around 77% of them present only once. Sequenced input: PBMCs. The receptors shown here come from a man in his sixties in good health and CMV-seronegative.

Remarks on this clone: Sequence at one end of the junction differs from germline and may be a read error. The genes are TRBV25-1 and TRBJ1-5; no definite D call. This CDR3 has 13 amino acids. Per the germline V gene, CDR1 is MGHDK and CDR2 is SYGVNS. The CDR3 nucleotides read TGTGCCAGCAGTGAACGGACTAATCAACCCCAGCATTTT. It is translated as CASSERTNQPQHF.

The table lists this clone with a few counts. The rearrangement uses TRBV25-1 and TRBJ2-7; TRBD1 aligns across 8 bases. The CDR3 length is 13 residues. In germline, CDR1 is MGHDK, CDR2 SYGVNS. Trimming at V came to 4 bases and at J to 3 bases, leaving 2 bases not matched to a gene. The CDR3 loop reads CASSGGQGYEQYF. CDR3 nucleotides: TGTGCCAGCAGTGGCGGACAGGGCTACGAGCAGTACTTC.

V is TRBV7-9 and J is TRBJ1-2, with 7 bases aligning to TRBD1. The CDR3 spans 12 residues. CDR1 is SEHNR and CDR2 is FQNEAQ in the germline V gene (reference sequence). J gave up 4 bases and V 8 bases, and 4 bases lay outside the gene matches. The CDR3 reads CASSGGTYGYTF. The CDR3 bases are TGTGCCAGCTCAGGGGGGACCTATGGCTACACCTTC.

The chain joins TRBV11-2 to TRBJ1-2; D is possibly TRBD1 (6 bases). Germline lookup yields CDR1 SGHAT and CDR2 FQNNGV. The CDR3 covers 16 residues. V lost 7 bases and J lost 14, with 32 bases in between. The CDR3 protein is CASTQLKGERSRSFTF. CDR3 DNA sequence: TGTGCCAGCACCCAACTCAAGGGGGAACGGTCCCGTTCGTTTACCTTC. The entire variable domain, with the rest obtained from reference TRBV11-2 and TRBJ1-2, is as follows: EAGVAQSPRYKIIEKRQSVAFWCNPISGHATLYWYQQILGQGPKLLIQFQNNGVVDDSQLPKDRFSAERLKGVDSTLKIQPAKLEDSAVYLCASTQLKGERSRSFTFGSGTRLTVV.

The genes are TRBV27 and TRBJ2-5; TRBD2 is a possible D gene (6 bases). This CDR3 contains 15 residues. Germline V gives CDR1 MNHEY, CDR2 SMNVEV (reference sequence). Trimming took off 3 bases at V and 3 bases at J, with 14 bases between the two ends. The CDR3 protein is CASSFGTGVEETQYF. The CDR3 nucleotides are TGTGCCAGCAGTTTTGGGACGGGGGTTGAAGAGACCCAGTACTTC.

This clone was seen only a few times. This chain links TRBV5-1 with TRBJ2-7, with 11 bases matching TRBD2. The germline gives CDR1 SGHRS, CDR2 YFSETQ. Germline trimming cut 4 bases from V and 3 bases from J; bases unmatched to any gene: 6. The CDR3 extends over 15 amino acids. The CDR3 is CASSADGLAGYEQYF. The CDR3 region has the DNA TGCGCCAGCAGCGCGGATGGACTAGCGGGCTACGAGCAGTACTTC. Using reference TRBV5-1 and TRBJ2-7 for the parts outside the CDR3, the full variable domain is KAGVTQTPRYLIKTRGQQVTLSCSPISGHRSVSWYQQTPGQGLQFLFEYFSETQRNKGNFPGRFSGRQFSNSRSEMNVSTLELGDSALYLCASSADGLAGYEQYFGPGTRLTVT.

The rearrangement uses TRBV18 and TRBJ1-4; 7 nucleotides line up with TRBD1. From germline, CDR1 is KGHSH and CDR2 LQKENI. V trimming: 3 bases; J trimming: 10 bases; junction bases outside the gene matches: 8. CDR3 length equals 14 residues. CDR3 sequence (DNA): TGTGCCAGCTCACCGGACAGGACCCGTGGAAAACTGTTTTTT. Protein sequence: CASSPDRTRGKLFF. The whole variable domain, filled in from reference TRBV18 and TRBJ1-4, reads NAGVMQNPRHLVRRRGQEARLRCSPMKGHSHVYWYRQLPEEGLKFMVYLQKENIIDESGMPKERFSAEFPKEGPSILRIQQVVRGDSAAYFCASSPDRTRGKLFFGSGTQLSVL.

The V call is TRBV29-1, the J call TRBJ1-2; D remains unclear. The CDR3 length is 13 residues. CDR1 SQVTM and CDR2 ANQGSEA come from the germline V gene. V was clipped by 2 bases and J by 1 base, with 8 bases between them. The CDR3 DNA reads as TGCAGCGTTGAACCAGGTTATAACTATGGCTACACCTTC. As protein: CSVEPGYNYGYTF.

A remark on this clone: The junction differs from germline at one of its ends, possibly a read error. This sequence joins TRBV25-1 and TRBJ1-2, with a weak D call TRBD1 (6 bases). The CDR3 runs 14 residues. Germline-derived CDR1 and CDR2 are MGHDK and SYGVNS. The CDR3 sequence: CASRGDTGNYGYPF. The CDR3 nucleotides are TGTGCCAGCAGGGGGGATACAGGGAACTATGGCTACCCCTTC.

The chain couples TRBV14 to TRBJ1-3; 7 positions agree with TRBD1. The CDR3 length is 14 residues. The germline V gene has CDR1 SGHDN and CDR2 FVKESK. V lost 3 bases, J lost 7 bases, and 6 bases stayed unmatched. CDR3 sequence (DNA): TGTGCCAGCAGCCAGGTACAGGGGAGCAACACCATATATTTT. As protein: CASSQVQGSNTIYF.

This clone has only one observation. The chain recombines TRBV18 with TRBJ1-5; D is perhaps TRBD1 (5 bases). Germline CDR1 reads KGHSH; CDR2 reads LQKENI. The V and J ends lost 1 base and 5 bases respectively, with 9 bases between them. This CDR3 has 14 amino acids. CDR3 in DNA: TGTGCCAGCTCACCACAGCAAGGGGATCAGCCCCAGCATTTT. Protein: CASSPQQGDQPQHF.

This chain uses TRBV13 with TRBJ2-3, with 9 bases that match TRBD2. Germline trimming cut 5 bases from V and 0 bases from J; bases unmatched to any gene: 3. This CDR3 contains 15 residues. CDR1 and CDR2 (germline): PRHDT, FYEKMQ (reference sequence). This chain's CDR3 is CASSNLAGSTDTQYF. The CDR3, as DNA: TGTGCCAGCAGCAACCTAGCGGGAAGCACAGATACGCAGTATTTT.

The rearrangement joins TRBV9 to TRBJ2-5; D perhaps matches TRBD2 (6 bases). V lost 4 bases to trimming and J lost 5 bases, with 18 bases between them. The CDR3 is 15 amino acids. CDR1 and CDR2 from the germline V gene are SGDLS and YYNGEE. DNA for the CDR3: TGTGCCAGCAGCCCGGGACTCTCATGGTGGGAGACCCAGTACTTC. Translated, it gives CASSPGLSWWETQYF.

The chain has TRBV30 and TRBJ2-5, with TRBD1 matching over 9 bases. V gave up 4 bases and J gave up 5 bases; unmatched junction bases: 5. The CDR3 contains 13 residues. From germline, CDR1 is GTSNPN and CDR2 SVGIG (reference sequence). CDR3 loop: CAWKQGAGETQYF. CDR3 sequence (DNA): TGTGCCTGGAAACAGGGGGCAGGGGAGACCCAGTACTTC.

This chain's CDR3 is CSVKNSYGYTF. The CDR3, as DNA: TGCAGCGTAAAGAACAGCTATGGCTACACCTTC. This rearrangement joins TRBV29-1 to TRBJ1-2; D is undetermined. V was shortened by 6 bases and J by 4 bases, with 9 bases between the two germline ends. The CDR3 totals 11 residues. Germline CDR1 and CDR2: SQVTM and ANQGSEA. Combining the CDR3 with reference TRBV29-1 and TRBJ1-2 gives the whole variable domain SAVISQKPSRDICQRGTSLTIQCQVDSQVTMMFWYRQQPGQSLTLIATANQGSEATYESGFVIDKFPISRPNLTFSTLTVSNMSPEDSSIYLCSVKNSYGYTFGSGTRLTVV.

The V and J genes are TRBV11-2 and TRBJ2-3; a weak D match, TRBD2 (5 bases). Germline CDR1 and CDR2: SGHAT and FQNNGV. V lost 1 base and J 3 bases, leaving 8 bases between the germline ends. CDR3 size: 14 residues. For the CDR3, the DNA is TGTGCCAGCAGCTTAGGTCTAGCAACAGATACGCAGTATTTT. Protein product: CASSLGLATDTQYF.

This clone was detected a few times. This chain connects TRBV5-1 to TRBJ2-5; 8 bases are shared with TRBD2. The CDR3 sequence is 17 residues long. Trimming removed 4 bases from V and 1 base from J; junction bases left unmatched: 12. In germline, CDR1 is SGHRS, CDR2 YFSETQ. This CDR3 reads CASSPGVSGEGQETQYF. The DNA of the CDR3 is TGCGCCAGCAGCCCCGGGGTTAGCGGGGAAGGCCAAGAGACCCAGTACTTC.

CDR3 protein: CASSPGTRITTDTQYF. CDR3 nucleotides: TGTGCCAGCAGCCCCGGGACTAGAATTACCACAGATACGCAGTATTTT. This rearrangement joins TRBV11-3 to TRBJ2-3; TRBD2 agrees at 8 bases. The V segment lost 5 bases and the J segment 2 bases; nucleotides outside the gene matches: 9. This CDR3 comprises 16 residues. Germline CDR1 SGHNT, CDR2 YENEEA.

This rearrangement joins TRBV4-2 to TRBJ2-3, with 10 bases identical to TRBD2. Germline CDR1 LGHNA, CDR2 YNFKEQ. J was trimmed by 4 bases and V by 0 bases; bases with no gene match: 10. The CDR3 extends over 18 amino acids. The CDR3 is CASSQDLKLAGQPDTQYF. CDR3 nucleotides: TGTGCCAGCAGCCAAGACCTGAAACTAGCGGGACAACCAGATACGCAGTATTTT.

The J gene is TRBJ1-5, the V gene TRBV6-5; D is ambiguous. Germline assignment: CDR1 MNHEY and CDR2 SVGAGI. This CDR3 has 13 amino acids. V lost 5 bases and J 0 bases, leaving 5 bases between the germline ends. CDR3 DNA sequence: TGTGCCAGCAGTCCTCGTAGCAATCAGCCCCAGCATTTT. This gives the protein CASSPRSNQPQHF.

The chain combines TRBV29-1 with TRBJ2-1, with 12 bases that match TRBD2. Germline CDR1 and CDR2: SQVTM and ANQGSEA. The CDR3 has 17 amino acids. V gave up 3 bases and J gave up 6 bases; unmatched junction bases: 12. The CDR3 loop is CSVENRQTSGSVNEQFF. DNA of the CDR3: TGCAGCGTTGAGAACAGGCAGACTAGCGGGAGTGTCAATGAGCAGTTCTTC.

The chain combines TRBV19 with TRBJ1-1; possible D gene TRBD1, 5 bases. Trimming took 7 bases from V and 3 from J, leaving 15 bases between them. Germline loops: CDR1 LNHDA, CDR2 SQIVND (reference sequence). The CDR3 runs 14 residues. CDR3 bases: TGTGCCAGTACAGGGATGGGGCAGGACACTGAAGCTTTCTTT. Translated: CASTGMGQDTEAFF.

V usage is TRBV6-1 and J usage is TRBJ2-1; TRBD1 is a possible D gene (5 bases). Germline-derived CDR1 and CDR2 are MNHNS and SASEGT. The CDR3 consists of 13 residues. The V end lost 6 bases, the J end lost 7 bases, and 13 bases lay between the germline ends. The CDR3, as DNA: TGTGCCAGCAGGGGGCAGGGCCGGAATGAGCAGTTCTTC. Translating it yields CASRGQGRNEQFF.

The rearrangement links TRBV9 to TRBJ2-3, with D possibly matching TRBD2 (5 bases). Trimming pared 1 base from V and 6 bases from J, leaving 21 bases between. The CDR3 runs to 17 residues. Looked up from germline, CDR1 is SGDLS and CDR2 is YYNGEE. CDR3 sequence reads: CASSVSSREGSGDTQYF. The CDR3 nucleotides read TGTGCCAGCAGCGTATCAAGTCGTGAGGGAAGTGGGGATACGCAGTATTTT.

The DNA for the CDR3 is TGTGCCAGCAGCACGGGTGTCGGCGAGCAGTACTTC. Residues: CASSTGVGEQYF. The J gene is TRBJ2-7, the V gene TRBV5-5, with unresolved D. The CDR3 consists of 12 residues. V lost 4 bases and J lost 6, with 11 bases in between. The germline V gene has CDR1 SGHKS and CDR2 YYEKEE (reference sequence).

V usage is TRBV27 and J usage is TRBJ2-1; D is undetermined. V dropped 5 bases and J dropped 8 bases, with 19 bases sitting between them. CDR1 is MNHEY and CDR2 is SMNVEV in the germline V gene (reference sequence). The CDR3 runs 15 residues. The CDR3, as DNA: TGTGCCAGCAGTCCCACGATCGGTCATCAGGATGAGCAGTTCTTC. Translation gives CASSPTIGHQDEQFF.

The rearrangement uses TRBV13 and TRBJ2-1, with D perhaps TRBD2 (5 bases). Trimming cost V 0 bases and J 2 bases, with 8 bases left between them. Germline loops: CDR1 PRHDT, CDR2 FYEKMQ (reference sequence). This CDR3 has 15 residues. CDR3 nucleotide sequence: TGTGCCAGCAGCTTAGGCCGGGATCCCTACAATGAGCAGTTCTTC. It is translated as CASSLGRDPYNEQFF.